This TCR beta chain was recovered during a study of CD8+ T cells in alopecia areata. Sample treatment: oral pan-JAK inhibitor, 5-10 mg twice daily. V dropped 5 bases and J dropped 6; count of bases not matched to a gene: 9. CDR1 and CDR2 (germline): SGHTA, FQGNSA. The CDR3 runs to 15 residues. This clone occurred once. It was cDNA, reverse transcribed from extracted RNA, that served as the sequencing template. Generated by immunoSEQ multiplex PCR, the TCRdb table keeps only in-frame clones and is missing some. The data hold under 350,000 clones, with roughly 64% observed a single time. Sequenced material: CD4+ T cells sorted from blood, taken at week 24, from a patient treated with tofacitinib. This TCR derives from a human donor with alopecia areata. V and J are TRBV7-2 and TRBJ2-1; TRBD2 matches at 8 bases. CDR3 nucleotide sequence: TGTGCCAGCAGCGTCCCAGCCGGGGGGGCCAATGAGCAGTTCTTC. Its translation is CASSVPAGGANEQFF.